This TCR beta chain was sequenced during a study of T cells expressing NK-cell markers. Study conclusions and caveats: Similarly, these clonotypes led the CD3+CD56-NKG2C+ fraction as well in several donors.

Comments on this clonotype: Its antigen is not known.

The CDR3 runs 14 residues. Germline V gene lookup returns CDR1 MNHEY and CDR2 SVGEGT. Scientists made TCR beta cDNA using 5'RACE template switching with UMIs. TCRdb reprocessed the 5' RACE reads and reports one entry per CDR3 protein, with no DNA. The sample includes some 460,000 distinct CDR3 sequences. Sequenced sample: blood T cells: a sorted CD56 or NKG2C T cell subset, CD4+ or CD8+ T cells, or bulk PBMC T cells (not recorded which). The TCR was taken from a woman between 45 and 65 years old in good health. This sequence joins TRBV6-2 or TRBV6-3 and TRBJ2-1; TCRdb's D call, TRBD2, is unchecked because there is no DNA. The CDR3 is CASRPGLSLNEQFF.